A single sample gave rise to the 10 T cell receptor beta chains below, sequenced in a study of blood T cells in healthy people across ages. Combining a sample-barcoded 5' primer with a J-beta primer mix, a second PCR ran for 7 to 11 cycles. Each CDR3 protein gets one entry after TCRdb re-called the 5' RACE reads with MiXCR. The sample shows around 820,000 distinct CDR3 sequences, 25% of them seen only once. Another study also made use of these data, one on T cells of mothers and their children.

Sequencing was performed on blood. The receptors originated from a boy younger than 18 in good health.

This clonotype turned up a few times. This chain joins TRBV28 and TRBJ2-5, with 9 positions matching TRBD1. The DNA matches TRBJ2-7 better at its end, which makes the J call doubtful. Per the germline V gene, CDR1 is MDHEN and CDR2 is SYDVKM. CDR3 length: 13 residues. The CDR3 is CASLRQGAYEQYF. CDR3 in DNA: TGTGCCAGTCTCCGACAGGGGGCCTACGAGCAGTACTTC.

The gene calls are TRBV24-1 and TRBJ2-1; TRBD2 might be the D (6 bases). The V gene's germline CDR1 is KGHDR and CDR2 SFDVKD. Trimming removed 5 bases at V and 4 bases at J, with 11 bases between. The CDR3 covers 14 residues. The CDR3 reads CATSAGLLYNEQFF. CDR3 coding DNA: TGTGCCACCAGTGCGGGACTTCTATACAATGAGCAGTTCTTC.

Written as DNA, the CDR3 is TGTGCCAGCACTACTGCCCCATACGAGCAGTACTTC. Residues: CASTTAPYEQYF. The rearrangement uses TRBV28 and TRBJ2-5; no clear D. Matching the DNA end better, TRBJ2-7 makes the J call doubtful. Looked up from germline, CDR1 is MDHEN and CDR2 is SYDVKM. The CDR3 totals 12 residues.

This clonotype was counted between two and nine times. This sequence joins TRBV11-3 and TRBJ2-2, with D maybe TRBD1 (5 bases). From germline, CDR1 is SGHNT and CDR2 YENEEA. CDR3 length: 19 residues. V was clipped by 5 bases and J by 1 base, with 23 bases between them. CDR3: CASSPRLGARSVNTGELFF. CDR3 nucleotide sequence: TGTGCCAGCAGCCCTCGATTAGGGGCGAGGTCGGTGAACACCGGGGAGCTGTTTTTT.

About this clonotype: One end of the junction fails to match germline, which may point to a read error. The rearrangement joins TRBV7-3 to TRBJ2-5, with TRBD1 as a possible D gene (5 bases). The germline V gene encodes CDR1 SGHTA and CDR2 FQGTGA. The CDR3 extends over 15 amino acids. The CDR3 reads CTSSLQRNGQATQYF. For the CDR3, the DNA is TGTACCAGCAGCTTACAGAGGAACGGACAAGCGACCCAGTACTTC.

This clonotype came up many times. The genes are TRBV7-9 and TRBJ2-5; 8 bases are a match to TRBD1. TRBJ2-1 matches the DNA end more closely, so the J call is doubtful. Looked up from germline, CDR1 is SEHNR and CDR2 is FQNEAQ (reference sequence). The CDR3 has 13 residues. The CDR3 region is CASSFDRGDEQFF. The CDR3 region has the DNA TGTGCCAGCAGCTTCGACAGGGGCGATGAGCAGTTCTTC.

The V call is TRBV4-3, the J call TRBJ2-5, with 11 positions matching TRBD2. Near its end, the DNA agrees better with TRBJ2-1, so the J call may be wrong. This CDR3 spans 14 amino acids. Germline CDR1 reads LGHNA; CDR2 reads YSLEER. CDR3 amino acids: CASSRLAGSNEQFF. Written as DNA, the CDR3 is TGCGCCAGCAGCCGACTAGCGGGATCAAATGAGCAGTTCTTC.

The CDR3 region is CASTDRGSTEAFF. CDR3 coding DNA: TGTGCCAGCACGGACAGGGGTTCCACTGAAGCTTTCTTT. This chain connects TRBV6-1 to TRBJ1-1; 9 nucleotides match TRBD1. CDR1 and CDR2 (germline): MNHNS, SASEGT. CDR3 length: 13 amino acids. J lost 4 bases, V lost 7 bases, and 4 bases had no gene match.

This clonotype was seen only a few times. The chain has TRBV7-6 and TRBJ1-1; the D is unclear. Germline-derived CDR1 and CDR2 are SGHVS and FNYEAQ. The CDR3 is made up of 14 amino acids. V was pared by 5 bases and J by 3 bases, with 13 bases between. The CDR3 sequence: CASSRALEDTEAFF. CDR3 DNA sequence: TGTGCCAGCAGCCGCGCCCTAGAGGACACTGAAGCTTTCTTT.

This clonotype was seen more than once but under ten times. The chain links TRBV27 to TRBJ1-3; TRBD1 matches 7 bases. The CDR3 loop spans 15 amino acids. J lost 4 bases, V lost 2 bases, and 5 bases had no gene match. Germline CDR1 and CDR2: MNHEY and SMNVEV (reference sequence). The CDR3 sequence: CASSLDRAPGNTIYF. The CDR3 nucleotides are TGTGCCAGCAGTTTAGACAGGGCTCCCGGAAACACCATATATTTT.